This T cell receptor (beta chain) is drawn from a study of radiation and T cells in renal cell carcinoma. Measured with immunoSEQ multiplex PCR; TCRdb has only the in-frame clones, and not every one. In the table there are 15,000 or so clones, 62% of which are singletons. Documented treatment: treatment-naive control, cytoreductive nephrectomy. V was cut by 3 bases and J by 1 base, with 13 bases left in between. This CDR3 contains 15 residues. Germline V gives CDR1 LGHNA, CDR2 YNFKEQ. The clonotype originates from a man between 60 and 75 years old with renal cell carcinoma. The sample in question was tumor tissue, obtained from a patient whose treatment was nephrectomy without radiotherapy. This rearrangement joins TRBV4-2 to TRBJ2-7; D is unclear. In DNA form, the CDR3 reads TGTGCCAGCAGCCAGGGTGACGACGGGTCCTACGAGCAGTACTTC. Translated, it gives CASSQGDDGSYEQYF.